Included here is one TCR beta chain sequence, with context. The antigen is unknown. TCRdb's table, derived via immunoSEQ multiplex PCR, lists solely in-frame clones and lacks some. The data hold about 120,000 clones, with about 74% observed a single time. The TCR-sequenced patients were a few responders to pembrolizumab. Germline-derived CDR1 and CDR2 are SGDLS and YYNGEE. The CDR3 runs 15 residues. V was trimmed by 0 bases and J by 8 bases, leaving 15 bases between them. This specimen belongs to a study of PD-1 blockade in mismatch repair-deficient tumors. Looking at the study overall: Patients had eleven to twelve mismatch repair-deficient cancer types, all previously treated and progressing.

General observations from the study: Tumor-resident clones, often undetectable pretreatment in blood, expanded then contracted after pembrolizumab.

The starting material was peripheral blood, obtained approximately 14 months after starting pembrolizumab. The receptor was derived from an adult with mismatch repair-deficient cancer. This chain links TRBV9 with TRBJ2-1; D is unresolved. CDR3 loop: CASSVEPLPTDEQFF. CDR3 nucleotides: TGTGCCAGCAGCGTAGAGCCACTACCAACGGATGAGCAGTTCTTC.